This T cell receptor beta chain was observed in a study of T cells in women clearing cervical HPV infection. Germline lookup yields CDR1 KGHDR and CDR2 SFDVKD. V lost 7 bases, J lost 8 bases, and 17 bases lay in between. CDR3 size: 14 residues. As concerns this clone: The read halts 3 residues ahead of the CDR3 end, with the missing end drawn from the germline J gene.

All participants had a single incident cervical HPV16 infection, and prevalent HPV16 infections were excluded. TCRdb's table, derived via immunoSEQ multiplex PCR, lists solely in-frame clones and lacks some. The sample table sets out approximately 23,000 clones. The material sequenced was blood buffy coat. This chain joins TRBV24-1 and TRBJ2-1, with D maybe TRBD2 (6 bases). This clonotype was sampled from a woman between 18 and 69 years old with a cervical HPV16 infection that either progressed to CIN3+ or cleared (not recorded which). Here the CDR3 reads CATSVRGNVHEQFF. CDR3 bases read: TGTGCCACCAGCGTTCGGGGGAATGTCCATGAG.